The 2 T cell receptor beta chains below come from one sample, sequenced in a study of T cell responses to AZD1222 COVID-19 vaccine. Using immunoSEQ multiplex PCR, the repertoire was profiled, and TCRdb retains in-frame clones only, with some absent. The sample gives about 40,000 clones, around four fifths of which show up once; more than 15% is in the top ten. Sequences were derived from peripheral blood, sampled 28 days after the second AZD1222 dose. The receptors come from an adult who received the AZD1222 COVID-19 vaccine.

The chain is built from TRBV15 and TRBJ1-2; tentatively, D is TRBD1 (5 bases). The V end lost 8 bases, the J end lost 4 bases, and 17 bases lay between the germline ends. Germline values: CDR1 LNHNV, CDR2 YYDKDF (reference sequence). The CDR3 consists of 14 residues. In nucleotides, the CDR3 is TGTGCCACCCGTGGGGGAGGGGATCCCTATGGCTACACCTTC. Residues: CATRGGGDPYGYTF. The full variable domain, rest sourced from reference TRBV15 and TRBJ1-2, is DAMVIQNPRYQVTQFGKPVTLSCSQTLNHNVMYWYQQKSSQAPKLLFHYYDKDFNNEADTPDNFQSRRPNTSFCFLDIRSPGLGDTAMYLCATRGGGDPYGYTFGSGTRLTVV.

The V and J genes are TRBV3-1 (or the pseudogene TRBV3-2) and TRBJ1-2, with D unclear. Germline lookup yields CDR1 LGHDT and CDR2 YNNKEL (reference sequence). V lost 3 bases, J lost 4 bases, and 9 bases lay in between. CDR3 size: 13 residues. The CDR3 here is CASSQDGGYGYTF. The CDR3 DNA sequence: TGTGCCAGCAGCCAGGACGGAGGCTATGGCTACACCTTC.